This record looks at one T cell receptor beta chain sequence and its context. No antigen is known for it. The data derive from a study of cytomegalovirus exposure and HLA in healthy donors. Study in general: There were some 400 genotyped donors. Of these, about 86% fell in the genetic ancestry cluster associated with self-reported Caucasian donors. Notes on the study in general: A cluster of highly shared sequence variants was likely a sequencing artifact.

PCR was performed using 60 Vbeta and 13 Jbeta primers. In the authors' workflow: Unique TCR beta chains numbered approximately 80 million in a later analysis, with approximately 10 million shared. The data were produced by immunoSEQ multiplex PCR, yet TCRdb's version contains in-frame clones alone and is incomplete. V, J and clone size derive from that table, while D and trimming were established from the DNA sequence. Among 130,000 or so clones, about 82% were seen once, and the ten largest hold roughly 5.5%. The germline V gene encodes CDR1 LNHDA and CDR2 SQIVND (reference sequence). This CDR3 contains 15 residues. The junction had 9 bases not matched to a gene; V was cut back by 6 bases and J by 2 bases.

This clonotype was obtained from a man in his thirties or forties in good health and CMV-seronegative. This chain links TRBV19 with TRBJ1-1; 7 bases line up with TRBD1. The sequenced material came from PBMCs. CDR3 sequence reads: CASSQTTGFNTEAFF. For the CDR3, the DNA is TGTGCCAGTAGCCAGACGACAGGGTTCAACACTGAAGCTTTCTTT.